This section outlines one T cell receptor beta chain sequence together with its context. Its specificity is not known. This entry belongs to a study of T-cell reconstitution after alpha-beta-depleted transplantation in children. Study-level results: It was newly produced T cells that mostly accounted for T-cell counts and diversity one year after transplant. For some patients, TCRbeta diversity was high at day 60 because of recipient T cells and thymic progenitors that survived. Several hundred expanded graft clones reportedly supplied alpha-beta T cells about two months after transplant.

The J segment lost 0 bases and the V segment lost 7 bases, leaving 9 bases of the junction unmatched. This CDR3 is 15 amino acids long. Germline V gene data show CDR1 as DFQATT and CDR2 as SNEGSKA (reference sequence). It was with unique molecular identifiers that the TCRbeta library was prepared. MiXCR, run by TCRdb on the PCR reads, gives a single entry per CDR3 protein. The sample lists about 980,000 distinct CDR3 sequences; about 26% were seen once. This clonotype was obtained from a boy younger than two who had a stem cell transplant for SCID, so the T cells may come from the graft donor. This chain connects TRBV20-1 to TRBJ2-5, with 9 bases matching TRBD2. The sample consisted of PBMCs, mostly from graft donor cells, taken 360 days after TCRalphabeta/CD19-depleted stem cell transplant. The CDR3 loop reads CSGNGASGNQETQYF. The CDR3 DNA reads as TGCAGTGGGAACGGGGCTAGCGGGAACCAAGAGACCCAGTACTTC.